The sequence of this T cell receptor (beta chain) was determined in a study of early T cells in non-severe SARS-CoV-2 infection. For the study at large: Sequencing used unsorted whole-blood bulk RNA, so chains lack pairing.

The protocol attached unique molecular identifiers to individual cDNA molecules. One entry per CDR3 protein results from TCRdb running MiXCR on the 5' RACE reads. This table has 45,000 or so distinct CDR3 sequences, 3% to 4% appearing once. Many counts were recorded for this clonotype. Its antigen is undetermined. Overall study results and limits: CD4 and private specificities were missed by VDJdb matching, which favored anti-spike CD8 responses.

V shed 2 bases and J shed 5 bases, with 3 bases lying between them. Germline values: CDR1 SGHAT, CDR2 FQNNGV. The CDR3 covers 11 residues. The sequencing input was whole blood. This chain links TRBV11-2 with TRBJ2-5; no clear D gene. The TCR sequence derives from an adult who was a healthcare worker with PCR-confirmed SARS-CoV-2 infection or an uninfected control (not recorded which). CDR3 sequence (DNA): TGTGCCAGCAGCTTACGCGAGACCCAGTACTTC. This translates into CASSLRETQYF.